This TCR beta chain was captured in a study of T cell clonality in common variable immunodeficiency. TCRdb's copy holds only in-frame clones and misses some; the assay was immunoSEQ multiplex PCR. The sample has tens of thousands of clones, none seen only once. This clone was observed at least ten times. The read gets to within 3 residues of the CDR3 end, and the germline J gene fills in the rest. The CDR3 sequence is 14 residues long. Germline V lookup: CDR1 SGHTA, CDR2 FQGNSA. The ends were cut back, 6 bases at V and 1 base at J, with 12 bases in the middle. The chain is built from TRBV7-2 and TRBJ1-1, with D possibly matching TRBD1 (6 bases). This TCR was recovered from a person aged 18 to 75 in good health. The sequenced material came from peripheral blood mononuclear cells. The covered CDR3 bases are TGTGCCAGCAGTCTGCAGGGGCAGAACACTGAA. As protein: CASSLQGQNTE. The whole CDR3 protein is CASSLQGQNTEAFF.